Each of the 4 T cell receptor beta chains below was sequenced from the same sample in a study. One entry per CDR3 protein, called by TCRdb with MiXCR from the 5' RACE reads. The sample gives around 4,800 distinct CDR3 sequences, approximately 70% of which show up once; roughly 4.2% is in the top ten. Treg sorting used a CD4+CD25+CD127-/low gate. Sequenced sample: Tregs sorted from blood. The receptors were sampled from a female donor with breast cancer.

Only one count was recorded for this clonotype. The chain has TRBV6-1 and TRBJ2-7, with TRBD1 identical over 7 bases. Germline assignment: CDR1 MNHNS and CDR2 SASEGT. Germline trimming cut 6 bases from V and 2 bases from J; bases unmatched to any gene: 4. The CDR3 covers 13 residues. CDR3 bases: TGTGCCAGCAGCAACAGGGGTCCCTACGAGCAGTACTTC. Residues: CASSNRGPYEQYF.

The genes are TRBV24-1 and TRBJ2-1, with a tentative D call TRBD2 (6 bases). Germline V lookup: CDR1 KGHDR, CDR2 SFDVKD. The CDR3 runs 17 residues. Trimming stripped 3 bases from V and 2 bases from J, with 16 bases between. This CDR3 is CATSDAHRDSTYNEQFF. The CDR3 DNA is TGTGCCACCAGTGATGCCCACCGGGACTCGACCTACAATGAGCAGTTCTTC.

About this clonotype itself: A read error is likely, as this CDR3 ends without the conserved phenylalanine or tryptophan. This sequence joins TRBV9 and TRBJ2-2, with D possibly TRBD2 on 5 matching bases. The CDR3 contains 18 residues. V lost 0 bases and J lost 3, with 18 bases in between. CDR1 SGDLS and CDR2 YYNGEE come from the germline V gene. For the CDR3, the DNA is TGTGCCAGCAGCGTAGACGGGCACCTAGCACCAGACACCGGGGAGCTGTTTATT. Amino acids: CASSVDGHLAPDTGELFI.

The chain couples TRBV13 to TRBJ2-7; D possibly corresponds to TRBD1 (6 bases). V lost 3 bases to trimming and J lost 2 bases, with 14 bases between them. The CDR3 length is 15 residues. The V gene's germline CDR1 is PRHDT and CDR2 FYEKMQ (reference sequence). The CDR3: CASSLGGDTTYEQYF. CDR3 DNA sequence: TGTGCCAGCAGCTTGGGTGGGGACACGACCTACGAGCAGTACTTC.